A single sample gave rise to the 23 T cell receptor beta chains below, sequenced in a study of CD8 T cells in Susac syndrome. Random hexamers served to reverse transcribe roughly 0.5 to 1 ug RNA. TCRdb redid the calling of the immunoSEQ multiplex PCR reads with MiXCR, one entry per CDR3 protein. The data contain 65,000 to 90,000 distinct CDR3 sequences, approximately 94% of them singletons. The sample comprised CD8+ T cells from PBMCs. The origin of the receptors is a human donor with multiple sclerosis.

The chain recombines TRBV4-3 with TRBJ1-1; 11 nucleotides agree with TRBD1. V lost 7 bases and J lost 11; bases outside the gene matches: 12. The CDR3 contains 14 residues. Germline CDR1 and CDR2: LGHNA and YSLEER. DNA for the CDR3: TGCGCCAGCACCACCGGACAGGGGGCAGGTCTGGCTTTCTTT. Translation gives CASTTGQGAGLAFF.

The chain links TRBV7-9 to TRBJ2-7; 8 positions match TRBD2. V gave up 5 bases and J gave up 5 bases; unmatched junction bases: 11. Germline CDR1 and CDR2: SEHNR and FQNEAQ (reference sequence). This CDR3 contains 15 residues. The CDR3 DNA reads TGTGCCAGCAGCCCCCCTGTAGCGGGGTCGGACGAGCAGTACTTC. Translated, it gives CASSPPVAGSDEQYF.

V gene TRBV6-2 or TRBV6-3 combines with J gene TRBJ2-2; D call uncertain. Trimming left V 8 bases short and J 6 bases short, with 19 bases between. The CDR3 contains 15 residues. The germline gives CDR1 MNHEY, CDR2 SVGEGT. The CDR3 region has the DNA TGTGCCAGCCAAGAGGTAGAAGGGCTTGCCGGGGAGCTGTTTTTT. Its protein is CASQEVEGLAGELFF.

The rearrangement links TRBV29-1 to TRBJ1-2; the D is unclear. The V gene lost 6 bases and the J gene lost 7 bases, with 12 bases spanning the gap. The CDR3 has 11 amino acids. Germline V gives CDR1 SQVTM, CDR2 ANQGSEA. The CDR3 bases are TGCAGCGTCCTGGGGTCTACTGGCTACACCTTC. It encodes CSVLGSTGYTF.

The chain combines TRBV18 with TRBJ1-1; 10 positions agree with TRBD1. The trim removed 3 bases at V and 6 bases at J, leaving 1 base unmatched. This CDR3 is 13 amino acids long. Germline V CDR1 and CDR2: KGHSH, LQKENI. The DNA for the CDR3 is TGTGCCAGCTCACCCGGGACAGGGGCTGAAGCTTTCTTT. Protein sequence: CASSPGTGAEAFF.

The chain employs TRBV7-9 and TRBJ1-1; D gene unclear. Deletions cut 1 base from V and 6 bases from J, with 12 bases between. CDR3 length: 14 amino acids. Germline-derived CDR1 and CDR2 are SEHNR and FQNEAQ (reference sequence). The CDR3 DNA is TGTGCCAGCAGCTTAGATGAGGGAATGCCTGAAGCTTTCTTT. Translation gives CASSLDEGMPEAFF.

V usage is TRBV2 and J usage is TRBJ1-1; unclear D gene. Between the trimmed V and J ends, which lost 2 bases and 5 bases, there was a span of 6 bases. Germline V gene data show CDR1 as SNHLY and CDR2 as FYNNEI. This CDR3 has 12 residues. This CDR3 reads CASSESRTEAFF. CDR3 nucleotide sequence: TGTGCCAGCAGTGAAAGCCGGACTGAAGCTTTCTTT. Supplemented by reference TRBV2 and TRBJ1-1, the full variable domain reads EPEVTQTPSHQVTQMGQEVILRCVPISNHLYFYWYRQILGQKVEFLVSFYNNEISEKSEIFDDQFSVERPDGSNFTLKIRSTKLEDSAMYFCASSESRTEAFFGQGTRLTVV.

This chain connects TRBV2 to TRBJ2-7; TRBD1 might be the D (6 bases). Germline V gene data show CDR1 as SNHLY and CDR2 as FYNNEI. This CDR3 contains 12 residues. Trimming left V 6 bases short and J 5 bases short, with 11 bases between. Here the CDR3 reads CASRLGQNEQYF. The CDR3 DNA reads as TGTGCCAGCAGACTAGGACAGAACGAGCAGTACTTC.

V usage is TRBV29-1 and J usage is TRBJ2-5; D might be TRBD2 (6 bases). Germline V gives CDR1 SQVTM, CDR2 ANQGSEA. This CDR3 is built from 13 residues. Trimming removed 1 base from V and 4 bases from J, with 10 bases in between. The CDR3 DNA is TGCAGCGTTGAAGGGCGGGGAGGAGAGACCCAGTACTTC. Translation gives CSVEGRGGETQYF.

The CDR3 loop is CASSAPEGTKVRTEAFF. CDR3 nucleotides: TGTGCCAGCAGCGCCCCGGAGGGGACAAAAGTTAGAACTGAAGCTTTCTTT. The rearrangement uses TRBV9 and TRBJ1-1; possible D gene TRBD1, 6 bases. This CDR3 region has 17 residues. Germline V gene sequence: CDR1 SGDLS, CDR2 YYNGEE. Trimming took off 3 bases at V and 5 bases at J, with 23 bases between the two ends.

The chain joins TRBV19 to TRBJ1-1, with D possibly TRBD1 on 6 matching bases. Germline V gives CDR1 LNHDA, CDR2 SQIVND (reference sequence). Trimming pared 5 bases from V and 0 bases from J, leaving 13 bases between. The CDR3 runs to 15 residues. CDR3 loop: CASSHTGLMNTEAFF. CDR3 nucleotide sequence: TGTGCCAGTAGTCACACAGGGCTCATGAACACTGAAGCTTTCTTT.

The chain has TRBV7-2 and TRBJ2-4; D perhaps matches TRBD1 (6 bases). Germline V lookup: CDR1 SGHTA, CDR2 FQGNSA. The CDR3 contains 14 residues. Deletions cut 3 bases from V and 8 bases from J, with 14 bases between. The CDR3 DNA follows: TGTGCCAGCAGCTTTTTCGGAGAGGGGGACATTCAGTACTTC. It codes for CASSFFGEGDIQYF. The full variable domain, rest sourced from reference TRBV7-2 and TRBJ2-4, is GAGVSQSPSNKVTEKGKDVELRCDPISGHTALYWYRQSLGQGLEFLIYFQGNSAPDKSGLPSDRFSAERTGGSVSTLTIQRTQQEDSAVYLCASSFFGEGDIQYFGAGTRLSVL.

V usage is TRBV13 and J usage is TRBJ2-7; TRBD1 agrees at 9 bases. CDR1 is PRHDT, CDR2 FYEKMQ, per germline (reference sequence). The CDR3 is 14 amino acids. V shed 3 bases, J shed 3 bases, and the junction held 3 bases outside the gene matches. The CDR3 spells CASSFRDRVYEQYF. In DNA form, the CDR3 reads TGTGCCAGCAGCTTCCGGGACAGGGTCTACGAGCAGTACTTC.

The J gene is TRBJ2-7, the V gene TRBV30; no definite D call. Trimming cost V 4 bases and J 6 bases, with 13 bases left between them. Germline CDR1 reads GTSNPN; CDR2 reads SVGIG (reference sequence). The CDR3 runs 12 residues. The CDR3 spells CAWNPSYSEQYF. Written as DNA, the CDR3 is TGTGCCTGGAACCCTTCGTATAGCGAGCAGTACTTC.

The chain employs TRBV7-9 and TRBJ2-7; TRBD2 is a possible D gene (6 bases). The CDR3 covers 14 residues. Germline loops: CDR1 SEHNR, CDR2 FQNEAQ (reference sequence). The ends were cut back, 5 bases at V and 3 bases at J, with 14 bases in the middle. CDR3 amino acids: CASSHWGEDYEQYF. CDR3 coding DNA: TGTGCCAGCAGCCACTGGGGGGAGGACTACGAGCAGTACTTC.

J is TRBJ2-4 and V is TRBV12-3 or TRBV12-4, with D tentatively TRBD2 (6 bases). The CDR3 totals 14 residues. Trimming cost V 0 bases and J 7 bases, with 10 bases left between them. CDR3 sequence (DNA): TGTGCCAGCAGTTTAGCGGAGGGGCAGAACATTCAGTACTTC. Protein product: CASSLAEGQNIQYF.

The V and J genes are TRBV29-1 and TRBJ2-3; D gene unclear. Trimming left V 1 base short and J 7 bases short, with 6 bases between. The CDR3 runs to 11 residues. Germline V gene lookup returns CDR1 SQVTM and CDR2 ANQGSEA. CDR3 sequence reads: CSVEARNTQYF. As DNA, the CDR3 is TGCAGCGTTGAAGCGCGAAATACGCAGTATTTT.

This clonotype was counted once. CDR3: CASSAEVGTGDEQYF. In DNA form, the CDR3 reads TGTGCCAGTAGCGCCGAGGTGGGGACAGGGGACGAGCAGTACTTC. The chain carries TRBV19 and TRBJ2-7, with 10 bases lining up with TRBD1. CDR1 is LNHDA and CDR2 is SQIVND in the germline V gene (reference sequence). Germline trimming cut 6 bases from V and 5 bases from J; bases unmatched to any gene: 10. This CDR3 is 15 amino acids long.

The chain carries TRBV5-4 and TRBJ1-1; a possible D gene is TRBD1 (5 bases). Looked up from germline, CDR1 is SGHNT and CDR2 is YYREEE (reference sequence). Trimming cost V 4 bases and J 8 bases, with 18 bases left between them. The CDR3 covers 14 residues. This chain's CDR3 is CASSMRGSSAEAFF. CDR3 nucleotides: TGTGCCAGCAGCATGAGGGGCAGTTCGGCAGAAGCTTTCTTT.

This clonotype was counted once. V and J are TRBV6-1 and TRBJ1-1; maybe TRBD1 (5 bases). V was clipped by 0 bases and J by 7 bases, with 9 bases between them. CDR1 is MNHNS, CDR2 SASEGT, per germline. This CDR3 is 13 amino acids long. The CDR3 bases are TGTGCCAGCAGTGAAGCGAGGGGATATGAAGCTTTCTTT. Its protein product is CASSEARGYEAFF.

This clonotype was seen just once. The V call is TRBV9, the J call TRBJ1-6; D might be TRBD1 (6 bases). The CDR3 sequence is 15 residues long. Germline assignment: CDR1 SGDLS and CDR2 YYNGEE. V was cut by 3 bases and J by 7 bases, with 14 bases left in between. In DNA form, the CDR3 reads TGTGCCAGCAGCGAGCAGGGGATATCGAATTCACCCCTCCACTTT. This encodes CASSEQGISNSPLHF.

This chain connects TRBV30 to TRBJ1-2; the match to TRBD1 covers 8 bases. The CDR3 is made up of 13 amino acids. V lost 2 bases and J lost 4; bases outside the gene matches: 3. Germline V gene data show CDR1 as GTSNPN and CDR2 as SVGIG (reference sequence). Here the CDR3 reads CAWSLTGGYGYTF. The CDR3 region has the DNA TGTGCCTGGAGTTTAACAGGGGGCTATGGCTACACCTTC.

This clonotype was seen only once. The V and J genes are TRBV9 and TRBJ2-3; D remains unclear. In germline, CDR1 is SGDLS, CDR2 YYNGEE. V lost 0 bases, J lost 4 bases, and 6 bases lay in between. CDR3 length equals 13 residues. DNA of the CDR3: TGTGCCAGCAGCGTAGGGTACTCAGATACGCAGTATTTT. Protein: CASSVGYSDTQYF.